The rows below give T cell receptor beta chains drawn from one sample of a study of T-cell reconstitution after alpha-beta-depleted transplantation in children. TCRdb independently ran MiXCR on the PCR reads; one entry per CDR3 protein. The profile shows 440,000 or so distinct CDR3 sequences, around 46% of them singletons. The sequencing used PBMCs, collected before TCRalphabeta/CD19-depleted stem cell transplant. All receptors come from a girl aged 2 to 9 with aplastic anemia, due to receive a stem cell transplant. The CDR3 runs from the conserved cysteine through the conserved F or W. A D gene is named only where the DNA matches it firmly. Clone size is shown for a subset of rows, as once, few, many or a class of expanded clone.

abundance: .
j_gene: TRBJ2-1
v_gene: TRBV6-5
d_gene: .
CDR3nt: TGTGCCAGCAGTTACTCGAGAAGCAATGAGCAGTTCTTC
CDR3aa: CASSYSRSNEQFF

abundance: .
j_gene: TRBJ2-7
v_gene: TRBV19
d_gene: .
CDR3nt: TGTGCCAGTAGTATCCCTGAAAGAGCCTACGAGCAGTACTTC
CDR3aa: CASSIPERAYEQYF

abundance: .
j_gene: TRBJ1-2
v_gene: TRBV12-3/TRBV12-4
d_gene: .
CDR3nt: TGTGCCAGCAGTCTATCGACAGACTATGGCTACACCTTC
CDR3aa: CASSLSTDYGYTF

abundance: many
j_gene: TRBJ2-4
v_gene: TRBV30
d_gene: TRBD2
CDR3nt: TGTGCCTGGAGTGTAGGGACTAGCCCACCCAAAAACATTCAGTACTTC
CDR3aa: CAWSVGTSPPKNIQYF

abundance: .
j_gene: TRBJ2-7
v_gene: TRBV10-3
d_gene: .
CDR3nt: TGTGCCATCAGTGGGGGTAACACCTACGAGCAGTACTTC
CDR3aa: CAISGGNTYEQYF

abundance: .
j_gene: TRBJ2-7
v_gene: TRBV12-3/TRBV12-4
d_gene: .
CDR3nt: TGTGCCAGCAGCCCCTCATCACCCTTGGGCACCTACGAGCAGTACTTC
CDR3aa: CASSPSSPLGTYEQYF

abundance: few
j_gene: TRBJ2-6
v_gene: TRBV15
d_gene: .
CDR3nt: TGTGCCACCAGCAGAGGGGGCCAGTCTGGGGCCAACGTCCTGACTTTC
CDR3aa: CATSRGGQSGANVLTF

abundance: .
j_gene: TRBJ2-5
v_gene: TRBV7-9
d_gene: .
CDR3nt: TGTGCCAGCAGCTCGGTTTGGGAGACCCAGTACTTC
CDR3aa: CASSSVWETQYF

abundance: .
j_gene: TRBJ2-5
v_gene: TRBV4-1
d_gene: .
CDR3nt: TGCGCCAGCAGCCAACAGAAAGGGACCAGGGAGACCCAGTACTTC
CDR3aa: CASSQQKGTRETQYF

abundance: many
j_gene: TRBJ1-1
v_gene: TRBV20-1
d_gene: .
CDR3nt: TGCAGTGCTAGAGAGCCGGGCACTGAAGCTTTCTTT
CDR3aa: CSAREPGTEAFF

abundance: .
j_gene: TRBJ2-3
v_gene: TRBV4-2
d_gene: .
CDR3nt: TGTGCCAGCAGCCCCCGGGGTGGGGCAGGAGATACGCAGTATTTT
CDR3aa: CASSPRGGAGDTQYF

abundance: .
j_gene: TRBJ2-3
v_gene: TRBV24-1
d_gene: TRBD2
CDR3nt: TGTGCCACCAGTGACCGTAAGACTAGCGGGAGTTCGACAGATACGCAGTATTTT
CDR3aa: CATSDRKTSGSSTDTQYF

abundance: .
j_gene: TRBJ2-2
v_gene: TRBV29-1
d_gene: .
CDR3nt: TGCAGCGTTGGGGTGTACGGGGAGCTGTTTTTT
CDR3aa: CSVGVYGELFF

abundance: .
j_gene: TRBJ2-4
v_gene: TRBV5-1
d_gene: TRBD2
CDR3nt: TGCGCCAGCAGCTTGCAACTAGCGGGGGGGTTCGCCAAAAACATTCAGTACTTC
CDR3aa: CASSLQLAGGFAKNIQYF

abundance: .
j_gene: TRBJ2-3
v_gene: TRBV5-1
d_gene: TRBD1
CDR3nt: TGCGCCAGCAGCCCGGAAAATCCCGGGACAGGGGGCGCAGATACGCAGTATTTT
CDR3aa: CASSPENPGTGGADTQYF

abundance: .
j_gene: TRBJ1-2
v_gene: TRBV5-6
d_gene: TRBD1
CDR3nt: TGTGCCAGCAGCTTGGGACAGGGAGGTGGCTACACCTTC
CDR3aa: CASSLGQGGGYTF

abundance: once
j_gene: TRBJ2-7
v_gene: TRBV5-5
d_gene: .
CDR3nt: TGTGCCAGCAGCTTGACACATTCCTACGAGCAGTACTTC
CDR3aa: CASSLTHSYEQYF

abundance: .
j_gene: TRBJ1-1
v_gene: TRBV28
d_gene: .
CDR3nt: TGTGCCAGCAGACCGGGACGTCTGAACACTGAAGCTTTCTTT
CDR3aa: CASRPGRLNTEAFF

abundance: .
j_gene: TRBJ2-3
v_gene: TRBV29-1
d_gene: .
CDR3nt: TGCAGCGTCCGAAGACCCAACCACTGGACGACCGGCACAGATACGCAGTATTTT
CDR3aa: CSVRRPNHWTTGTDTQYF

abundance: .
j_gene: TRBJ2-1
v_gene: TRBV6-4
d_gene: TRBD1
CDR3nt: TGTGCCAGCAGTGACAGCAGGACAGGGGCTGACAATGAGCAGTTCTTC
CDR3aa: CASSDSRTGADNEQFF

abundance: .
j_gene: TRBJ2-5
v_gene: TRBV10-1
d_gene: TRBD2
CDR3nt: TGCGCCAGGACTTGGGTGACTAGCGGGAGACAAGAGACCCAGTACTTC
CDR3aa: CARTWVTSGRQETQYF

abundance: .
j_gene: TRBJ2-1
v_gene: TRBV9
d_gene: .
CDR3nt: TGTGCCAGCAGCTCTCTTGATGAGCAGTTCTTC
CDR3aa: CASSSLDEQFF

abundance: .
j_gene: TRBJ2-1
v_gene: TRBV21-1
d_gene: .
CDR3nt: TGTGCCAGCAGCCAAAAGCGGGACTCCCAGTTCTTC
CDR3aa: CASSQKRDSQFF

abundance: once
j_gene: TRBJ1-4
v_gene: TRBV5-1
d_gene: TRBD1
CDR3nt: TGCGCCAGCAGCACCGAGACAGGGGTTAATGAAAAACTGTATTTT
CDR3aa: CASSTETGVNEKLYF

abundance: .
j_gene: TRBJ1-2
v_gene: TRBV29-1
d_gene: .
CDR3nt: TGCAGCGTTGATCGGGGTGTCAACTATGGCTACACCTTC
CDR3aa: CSVDRGVNYGYTF

abundance: .
j_gene: TRBJ2-1
v_gene: TRBV27
d_gene: .
CDR3nt: TGTGCCAGCACTAACCAGGGGTATGTTGATGAGCAGTTCTTC
CDR3aa: CASTNQGYVDEQFF

abundance: few
j_gene: TRBJ2-5
v_gene: TRBV14
d_gene: .
CDR3nt: TGTGCCAGCAGCCAGAAACAGTTCCAAGAGACCCAGTACTTC
CDR3aa: CASSQKQFQETQYF

abundance: .
j_gene: TRBJ2-7
v_gene: TRBV2
d_gene: .
CDR3nt: TGTGCCAGCCAATCCGGGGCCAACTACGAGCAGTACTTC
CDR3aa: CASQSGANYEQYF

abundance: few
j_gene: TRBJ2-1
v_gene: TRBV29-1
d_gene: TRBD2
CDR3nt: TGCAGCGTTCGGACGGGGGGGTGGGATGAGCAGTTCTTC
CDR3aa: CSVRTGGWDEQFF

abundance: few
j_gene: TRBJ2-3
v_gene: TRBV11-2
d_gene: TRBD2
CDR3nt: TGTGCCAGCAGCTCCGATCTAGCGGGGGAGATCAGTTTTACGCAGTATTTT
CDR3aa: CASSSDLAGEISFTQYF

abundance: few
j_gene: TRBJ1-5
v_gene: TRBV20-1
d_gene: .
CDR3nt: TGCAGTGCCCCGGGATCGAGCAATCAGCCCCAGCATTTT
CDR3aa: CSAPGSSNQPQHF

abundance: many
j_gene: TRBJ2-5
v_gene: TRBV9
d_gene: .
CDR3nt: TGTGCCAGCAGCGTGGGGGGCAATCAAGAGACCCAGTACTTC
CDR3aa: CASSVGGNQETQYF

abundance: once
j_gene: TRBJ2-1
v_gene: TRBV5-1
d_gene: .
CDR3nt: TGCGCCAGCAGCCCGCCGCGGATGGGGAGCAATGAGCAGTTCTTC
CDR3aa: CASSPPRMGSNEQFF

abundance: .
j_gene: TRBJ2-1
v_gene: TRBV6-5
d_gene: TRBD2
CDR3nt: TGTGCCAGCAGTTACGGGGGGACTAGCTCCTACAATGAGCAGTTCTTC
CDR3aa: CASSYGGTSSYNEQFF

abundance: few
j_gene: TRBJ1-2
v_gene: TRBV4-2
d_gene: .
CDR3nt: TGTGCCAGCAGCCAAGATTTGGGACCGGCTACTAACTATGGCTACACCTTC
CDR3aa: CASSQDLGPATNYGYTF

abundance: few
j_gene: TRBJ2-7
v_gene: TRBV11-2
d_gene: .
CDR3nt: TGTGCCAGCAGTCTACTAGCCATAGGGACCGAGCAGTACTTC
CDR3aa: CASSLLAIGTEQYF

abundance: few
j_gene: TRBJ2-3
v_gene: TRBV12-3/TRBV12-4
d_gene: TRBD2
CDR3nt: TGTGCCAGCAGTTTAGGTACTAGCGGGAGGGCCCTCTCTGTAGCAGATACGCAGTATTTT
CDR3aa: CASSLGTSGRALSVADTQYF

abundance: .
j_gene: TRBJ1-3
v_gene: TRBV4-3
d_gene: .
CDR3nt: TGCGCCAGCAGCCAAGGTATAACTGGAAACACCATATATTTT
CDR3aa: CASSQGITGNTIYF

abundance: .
j_gene: TRBJ2-4
v_gene: TRBV6-1
d_gene: TRBD2
CDR3nt: TGTGCCAGCAGTCCGGCGGGGGGGACCGGGACGTCAAGAAACATTCAGTACTTC
CDR3aa: CASSPAGGTGTSRNIQYF

abundance: few
j_gene: TRBJ2-2
v_gene: TRBV2
d_gene: TRBD2
CDR3nt: TGTGCCAGCAGGGTGGCGGGAGGCCGTACCGGGGAGCTGTTTTTT
CDR3aa: CASRVAGGRTGELFF

abundance: .
j_gene: TRBJ2-1
v_gene: TRBV5-1
d_gene: TRBD2
CDR3nt: TGCGCCAGCAGCTCCGCCGGGACTAGCGGGAGTAATGAGCAGTTCTTC
CDR3aa: CASSSAGTSGSNEQFF

abundance: .
j_gene: TRBJ1-1
v_gene: TRBV20-1
d_gene: .
CDR3nt: TGCAGTGCTAACCGGGCCAGTGAAGCTTTCTTT
CDR3aa: CSANRASEAFF

abundance: .
j_gene: TRBJ2-2
v_gene: TRBV15
d_gene: TRBD2
CDR3nt: TGTGCCACCAGCAGAGCGGGAGCGGGGGCGCTGTTTTTT
CDR3aa: CATSRAGAGALFF

abundance: .
j_gene: TRBJ2-7
v_gene: TRBV5-1
d_gene: TRBD1
CDR3nt: TGCGCCAGCAGCCAAATGGGACAGTCCTACGAGCAGTACTTC
CDR3aa: CASSQMGQSYEQYF

abundance: few
j_gene: TRBJ2-7
v_gene: TRBV7-2
d_gene: .
CDR3nt: TGTGCCAGCAGCCCCCCGGGAGTACCCTACGAGCAGTACTTC
CDR3aa: CASSPPGVPYEQYF

abundance: .
j_gene: TRBJ2-3
v_gene: TRBV5-1
d_gene: TRBD1
CDR3nt: TGCGCCAGCAGCTTGGAAGGGACAGGGCCAGATACGCAGTATTTT
CDR3aa: CASSLEGTGPDTQYF

abundance: few
j_gene: TRBJ2-5
v_gene: TRBV20-1
d_gene: TRBD2
CDR3nt: TGCAGTGCTAGTCATAGCGGGGGCGCCTCGGAGACCCAGTACTTC
CDR3aa: CSASHSGGASETQYF

abundance: many
j_gene: TRBJ2-4
v_gene: TRBV20-1
d_gene: .
CDR3nt: TGCAGTGCTAGGTTGGGGGCAAGCATTCAGTACTTC
CDR3aa: CSARLGASIQYF

abundance: .
j_gene: TRBJ1-1
v_gene: TRBV20-1
d_gene: TRBD1
CDR3nt: TGCAGTGCTAGCGGGCAGGGGGAAACTAGGAGGGTTCGCACTGAAGCTTTCTTT
CDR3aa: CSASGQGETRRVRTEAFF

abundance: .
j_gene: TRBJ1-5
v_gene: TRBV12-3/TRBV12-4
d_gene: .
CDR3nt: TGTGCCAGCAGTTCCCAGAAGGGGCAGCCCCAGCATTTT
CDR3aa: CASSSQKGQPQHF

abundance: .
j_gene: TRBJ2-1
v_gene: TRBV20-1
d_gene: TRBD2
CDR3nt: TGCAGTGTTAGTACCGGGACTAGAGAGGGCAATGAGCAGTTCTTC
CDR3aa: CSVSTGTREGNEQFF

abundance: .
j_gene: TRBJ2-1
v_gene: TRBV7-3
d_gene: TRBD2
CDR3nt: TGTGCCAGCACGGAGGGGAGCGGGGGCTTACGTGAGCAGTTCTTC
CDR3aa: CASTEGSGGLREQFF

abundance: few
j_gene: TRBJ1-2
v_gene: TRBV5-1
d_gene: .
CDR3nt: TGCGCCAGCAGCTTGTCTTCTCACGGGGGCTACACCTTC
CDR3aa: CASSLSSHGGYTF

abundance: many
j_gene: TRBJ2-7
v_gene: TRBV3-1
d_gene: TRBD2
CDR3nt: TGTGCCAGCAGCCGAAGAAGCGGGGCCTACGAGCAGTACTTC
CDR3aa: CASSRRSGAYEQYF

abundance: .
j_gene: TRBJ2-3
v_gene: TRBV18
d_gene: .
CDR3nt: TGTGCCAGCTCACCAGCTCTAGCAGATACGCAGTATTTT
CDR3aa: CASSPALADTQYF

abundance: .
j_gene: TRBJ2-7
v_gene: TRBV18
d_gene: TRBD1
CDR3nt: TGTGCCAGCTCTCCGGGACAGGGTTCGAGTGGCTACACCTACGAGCAGTACTTC
CDR3aa: CASSPGQGSSGYTYEQYF

abundance: .
j_gene: TRBJ2-1
v_gene: TRBV6-5
d_gene: .
CDR3nt: TGTGCCAGCAGTTATGTTGCGGTGGGCTCCTACAATGAGCAGTTCTTC
CDR3aa: CASSYVAVGSYNEQFF

abundance: .
j_gene: TRBJ2-7
v_gene: TRBV29-1
d_gene: .
CDR3nt: TGCAGCGTTGTGGGAAGCGAGCAGTACTTC
CDR3aa: CSVVGSEQYF

abundance: .
j_gene: TRBJ2-3
v_gene: TRBV20-1
d_gene: .
CDR3nt: TGCAGTGCTATTGAACAGGCAGATACGCAGTATTTT
CDR3aa: CSAIEQADTQYF

abundance: .
j_gene: TRBJ2-1
v_gene: TRBV29-1
d_gene: .
CDR3nt: TGCAGCGTTGCCGGACAGCCGAGCTCCTACAATGAGCAGTTCTTC
CDR3aa: CSVAGQPSSYNEQFF